These 21 T cell receptor beta chains were all obtained from the same sample, sequenced in a study of T cell clones after liver transplantation. Libraries were prepared by immunoSEQ multiplex PCR; TCRdb keeps only in-frame clonotypes and omits some of them. Of fewer than 65,000 clones listed, 86% were seen once; the top ten hold about 15%. The specimen was CD8+ T cells from blood, collected 12 months after liver transplant. All receptors come from a human patient who received a liver transplant. T cells may partly derive from the graft donor.

The chain links TRBV15 to TRBJ2-5, with D hard to call. The length of the CDR3 is 13 residues. Looked up from germline, CDR1 is LNHNV and CDR2 is YYDKDF (reference sequence). The germline V and J ends were trimmed by 6 bases and 5 bases, with 13 bases remaining between them. The CDR3 is CATRGSPEETQYF. CDR3 bases: TGTGCCACCAGGGGGTCACCCGAGGAGACCCAGTACTTC.

This chain uses TRBV7-8 with TRBJ1-1; D is ambiguous. The V end lost 1 base, the J end lost 6 bases, and 9 bases lay between the germline ends. The CDR3 has 13 amino acids. CDR1 and CDR2 from the germline V gene are SGHVS and FQNEAQ. CDR3 DNA: TGTGCCAGCAGCTTAGACGGGGTTCCTGAAGCTTTCTTT. The encoded protein is CASSLDGVPEAFF. The full variable domain, completed using reference TRBV7-8 and TRBJ1-1, is GAGVSQSPRYKVAKRGQDVALRCDPISGHVSLFWYQQALGQGPEFLTYFQNEAQLDKSGLPSDRFFAERPEGSVSTLKIQRTQQEDSAVYLCASSLDGVPEAFFGQGTRLTVV.

The chain combines TRBV27 with TRBJ1-1, with D unresolved. The CDR3 sequence is 14 residues long. V was trimmed by 3 bases and J by 3 bases, leaving 11 bases between them. The germline V gene has CDR1 MNHEY and CDR2 SMNVEV (reference sequence). Here the CDR3 reads CASSLIPGHTEAFF. DNA of the CDR3: TGTGCCAGCAGTTTGATTCCGGGCCACACTGAAGCTTTCTTT.

The chain links TRBV5-4 to TRBJ2-1; 8 bases map to TRBD2. The V gene's germline CDR1 is SGHNT and CDR2 YYREEE (reference sequence). V gave up 2 bases and J gave up 3 bases; unmatched junction bases: 7. The CDR3 is 16 amino acids. CDR3 amino acids: CASSLAASGYYNEQFF. CDR3 in DNA: TGTGCCAGCAGCTTAGCCGCTAGCGGGTACTACAATGAGCAGTTCTTC.

The CDR3 DNA follows: TGTGCCAGCAGTTTAGCGCGGGCGGAAGATACGCAGTATTTT. It yields the protein CASSLARAEDTQYF. The gene calls are TRBV28 and TRBJ2-3; tentative D call: TRBD2 (5 bases). Germline lookup yields CDR1 MDHEN and CDR2 SYDVKM. The CDR3 has 14 residues. V shed 2 bases and J shed 5 bases, with 11 bases lying between them.

The chain combines TRBV7-6 with TRBJ2-7, with D uncertain. Germline V gene data show CDR1 as SGHVS and CDR2 as FNYEAQ. This CDR3 has 14 amino acids. The V end was cut by 2 bases, the J end by 6 bases, with 14 bases between. The CDR3, as DNA: TGTGCCAGCAGCTTATCGGTCAGAACCCCCGAGCAGTACTTC. This sequence encodes CASSLSVRTPEQYF. Together with reference TRBV7-6 and TRBJ2-7, the CDR3 gives the full variable domain: GAGVSQSPRYKVTKRGQDVALRCDPISGHVSLYWYRQALGQGPEFLTYFNYEAQQDKSGLPNDRFSAERPEGSISTLTIQRTEQRDSAMYRCASSLSVRTPEQYFGPGTRLTVT.

The sample holds a few counts of this clone. CDR3 DNA sequence: TGTGCCAGCAGCCCTACCAAAGCTGGGAATCAGCCCCAGCATTTT. Translated: CASSPTKAGNQPQHF. The chain recombines TRBV5-6 with TRBJ1-5; unclear D gene. The V gene's germline CDR1 is SGHDT and CDR2 YYEEEE. V was shortened by 4 bases and J by 4 bases, with 15 bases between the two germline ends. The CDR3 loop spans 15 amino acids.

This chain joins TRBV11-1 and TRBJ1-1, with D uncertain. Trimming shortened V by 3 bases and J by 0 bases, and 5 bases separated the two germline ends. CDR1 and CDR2 (germline): SGHAT, FQDESV (reference sequence). This CDR3 is built from 13 residues. Here the CDR3 DNA reads TGTGCCAGCAGCTTGACTCTGAACACTGAAGCTTTCTTT. Translation: CASSLTLNTEAFF.

The V call is TRBV6-1, the J call TRBJ1-5, with D perhaps TRBD1 (6 bases). The CDR3 consists of 16 residues. Deletions cut 2 bases from V and 0 bases from J, with 11 bases between. CDR1 and CDR2 from the germline V gene are MNHNS and SASEGT. The CDR3 DNA reads TGTGCCAGCAGTGAATATGCGGACAGTAGCAATCAGCCCCAGCATTTT. This encodes CASSEYADSSNQPQHF.

The rearrangement links TRBV5-1 to TRBJ1-1; 11 bases are a match to TRBD1. CDR1 and CDR2 from the germline V gene are SGHRS and YFSETQ. The J segment lost 6 bases and the V segment lost 2 bases, leaving 3 bases of the junction unmatched. The CDR3 contains 14 residues. This CDR3 reads CASSLTGQGAEAFF. The CDR3 bases are TGCGCCAGCAGCTTAACGGGACAGGGGGCTGAAGCTTTCTTT.

The chain is built from TRBV15 and TRBJ1-5; tentatively, D is TRBD1 (5 bases). The germline CDR1 and CDR2 sequences are LNHNV and YYDKDF (reference sequence). This CDR3 spans 15 amino acids. Trimming took off 5 bases at V and 5 bases at J, with 16 bases between the two ends. The CDR3 here is CATSGGIQGDQPQHF. In DNA form, the CDR3 reads TGTGCCACCAGCGGGGGGATTCAAGGGGATCAGCCCCAGCATTTT.

The chain recombines TRBV9 with TRBJ2-1; 9 nucleotides agree with TRBD2. The CDR3 has 18 amino acids. V shed 0 bases, J shed 7 bases, and the junction held 14 bases outside the gene matches. CDR1 and CDR2 (germline): SGDLS, YYNGEE. The CDR3 loop is CASSVDPGGLAGWNEQFF. The CDR3 DNA follows: TGTGCCAGCAGCGTAGACCCGGGGGGACTAGCAGGGTGGAATGAGCAGTTCTTC.

The gene calls are TRBV5-4 and TRBJ2-7, with D possibly being TRBD1 (6 bases). The CDR3 extends over 16 amino acids. Germline V gene data show CDR1 as SGHNT and CDR2 as YYREEE (reference sequence). With 4 bases removed from V and 7 bases from J, the gap between germline ends came to 24 bases. The CDR3 region has the DNA TGTGCCAGCAGCGTCCCGGGACAAGAGGGGTTTGATGAGCAGTACTTC. It yields the protein CASSVPGQEGFDEQYF.

The chain carries TRBV5-1 and TRBJ1-2, with TRBD1 identical over 7 bases. Germline V gives CDR1 SGHRS, CDR2 YFSETQ. The ends lost 0 bases at V and 1 base at J; junction bases unmatched: 3. CDR3 length: 15 residues. The CDR3 loop reads CASSLGQGDNYGYTF. CDR3 bases: TGCGCCAGCAGCTTGGGACAGGGAGATAACTATGGCTACACCTTC.

The CDR3 bases are TGTGCCAGCAGCGATATCGGGACAGGGGGTGAAAAACTGTTTTTT. This gives the protein CASSDIGTGGEKLFF. The rearrangement uses TRBV7-9 and TRBJ1-4; the match to TRBD1 covers 11 bases. CDR1 SEHNR and CDR2 FQNEAQ come from the germline V gene (reference sequence). The V segment lost 5 bases and the J segment 7 bases; nucleotides outside the gene matches: 6. This CDR3 has 15 amino acids. Drawing the rest from reference TRBV7-9 and TRBJ1-4, the complete variable domain is DTGVSQNPRHKITKRGQNVTFRCDPISEHNRLYWYRQTLGQGPEFLTYFQNEAQLEKSRLLSDRFSAERPKGSFSTLEIQRTEQGDSAMYLCASSDIGTGGEKLFFGSGTQLSVL.

The genes are TRBV7-9 and TRBJ1-1; D is unclear. Looked up from germline, CDR1 is SEHNR and CDR2 is FQNEAQ (reference sequence). Trimming left V 3 bases short and J 1 base short, with 15 bases between. The CDR3 sequence is 16 residues long. CDR3 DNA sequence: TGTGCCAGCAGCTTCAGCCCGCGAGGTGGGAACACTGAAGCTTTCTTT. Translation: CASSFSPRGGNTEAFF.

The chain employs TRBV19 and TRBJ2-1, with D tentatively TRBD1 (6 bases). The germline CDR1 and CDR2 sequences are LNHDA and SQIVND (reference sequence). The V and J ends lost 5 bases and 0 bases respectively, with 14 bases between them. CDR3 size: 16 residues. The DNA for the CDR3 is TGTGCCAGTAGTTCGCCAGGGGTGAGCTCCTACAATGAGCAGTTCTTC. Amino acid sequence: CASSSPGVSSYNEQFF.

This clone has just one count. The V gene is TRBV6-1, the J gene TRBJ2-7, with D unclear. Trimming cost V 5 bases and J 12 bases, with 11 bases left between them. CDR1 is MNHNS and CDR2 is SASEGT in the germline V gene. This CDR3 contains 10 residues. CDR3 region: CASSSRVTYF. Here the CDR3 DNA reads TGTGCCAGCAGTTCCCGCGTTACGTACTTC.

The sample holds one count of this clone. The genes are TRBV11-1 and TRBJ2-7, with 8 bases fitting TRBD2. This CDR3 is 14 amino acids long. Looked up from germline, CDR1 is SGHAT and CDR2 is FQDESV (reference sequence). V trimming: 5 bases; J trimming: 5 bases; junction bases outside the gene matches: 8. CDR3 region: CASSHLSGSDEQYF. In nucleotides, the CDR3 is TGTGCCAGCAGCCACCTAAGCGGGAGTGACGAGCAGTACTTC.

The chain links TRBV7-9 to TRBJ2-3; D call uncertain. The CDR3 has 12 amino acids. The V gene lost 1 base and the J gene lost 6 bases, with 5 bases spanning the gap. Germline CDR1 is SEHNR and CDR2 is FQNEAQ (reference sequence). This CDR3 reads CASSLVRDTQYF. For the CDR3, the DNA is TGTGCCAGCAGCTTAGTTAGGGATACGCAGTATTTT.

The rearrangement joins TRBV18 to TRBJ2-7, with 9 bases that match TRBD2. The CDR3 is made up of 14 amino acids. Trimming cost V 5 bases and J 3 bases; bases outside gene matches: 5. Germline V CDR1 and CDR2: KGHSH, LQKENI. CDR3 in DNA: TGTGCCAGCTCATCCGCTAGCGGGAACTACGAGCAGTACTTC. Translation gives CASSSASGNYEQYF.